The 4 T cell receptor beta chains below come from one sample, sequenced in a study of tumor-infiltrating lymphocytes in localized non-small cell lung cancer. Clones were sequenced by immunoSEQ multiplex PCR, and TCRdb holds only the in-frame ones, with some missing. The sample shows about 24,000 clones, roughly two thirds of them seen only once. The sequenced material came from lung tumor tissue. The receptors originated from a human donor with non-small cell lung cancer.

For this clone: Other DNA sequences of this sample code for an identical CDR3. The J gene is TRBJ1-2, the V gene TRBV5-4; 7 bases are a match to TRBD1. The ends lost 0 bases at V and 4 bases at J; junction bases unmatched: 3. The germline V gene has CDR1 SGHNT and CDR2 YYREEE (reference sequence). The CDR3 is 14 amino acids. The CDR3 bases are TGTGCCAGCAGCTTGGATCAGGGGGTCTATGGCTACACCTTC. This codes for CASSLDQGVYGYTF.

The chain uses TRBV5-1 and TRBJ2-6, with D possibly being TRBD1 (5 bases). Deletions cut 3 bases from V and 0 bases from J, with 13 bases between. Germline V gene sequence: CDR1 SGHRS, CDR2 YFSETQ. The CDR3 is 17 amino acids. In DNA form, the CDR3 reads TGCGCCAGCAGCTCCACCGGACAAAACTCTGGGGCCAACGTCCTGACTTTC. As protein: CASSSTGQNSGANVLTF.

The chain is built from TRBV10-3 and TRBJ1-1; 7 bases map to TRBD1. In germline, CDR1 is ENHRY, CDR2 SYGVKD. After removal of 6 bases from V and 0 bases from J, the junction contained 1 base not matched to a gene. CDR3 length equals 13 residues. CDR3 residues: CAIRTGMNTEAFF. The CDR3 DNA sequence: TGTGCCATCAGGACAGGGATGAACACTGAAGCTTTCTTT.

This chain uses TRBV25-1 with TRBJ1-6; TRBD1 might be the D (5 bases). V shed 4 bases and J shed 8 bases, with 9 bases lying between them. The CDR3 is 13 amino acids. Per germline, CDR1 MGHDK and CDR2 SYGVNS. In DNA form, the CDR3 reads TGTGCCAGCAGTGTGACGGGGGATTCACCCCTCCACTTT. It is translated as CASSVTGDSPLHF.